These 5 T cell receptor beta chains were sequenced from one sample in a study of blood T cell repertoires in COVID-19. The repertoire was sequenced with immunoSEQ multiplex PCR; TCRdb's copy has only in-frame clones and lacks some. The sample contains tens of thousands of clones, roughly 90% of which appear only once. Specimen: peripheral blood. These receptors originate from a man aged 60 to 75 with acute or convalescent COVID-19.

This clone was picked up one time. The gene calls are TRBV2 and TRBJ1-5, with D unresolved. CDR1 is SNHLY and CDR2 is FYNNEI in the germline V gene. This CDR3 contains 13 residues. V was shortened by 7 bases and J by 6 bases, with 13 bases between the two germline ends. The CDR3 sequence is CASTTWTAQPQHF. The DNA for the CDR3 is TGTGCCAGCACTACCTGGACTGCTCAGCCCCAGCATTTT.

This clone was detected once. The V and J genes are TRBV11-2 and TRBJ2-3, with 11 bases lining up with TRBD2. Germline V CDR1 and CDR2: SGHAT, FQNNGV. The trim removed 0 bases at V and 2 bases at J, leaving 7 bases unmatched. The CDR3 is 18 residues long. The chain's CDR3 is CASSLDPTSGGLTDTQYF. CDR3 nucleotide sequence: TGTGCCAGCAGCTTAGATCCCACTAGCGGGGGCCTCACAGATACGCAGTATTTT.

J is TRBJ2-7 and V is TRBV3-1 (or the pseudogene TRBV3-2); 7 bases align to TRBD1. The CDR3 covers 15 residues. CDR1 and CDR2 from the germline V gene are LGHDT and YNNKEL (reference sequence). V shed 4 bases, J shed 6 bases, and the junction held 12 bases outside the gene matches. CDR3 protein: CASSLFRDRGVEQYF. Written as DNA, the CDR3 is TGTGCCAGCAGCCTATTCCGGGACAGAGGCGTCGAGCAGTACTTC.

The CDR3 region has the DNA TGTGCCAGCACCCTCCCGGGAGGAGCTGGAAACACCATATATTTT. This translates into CASTLPGGAGNTIYF. The V and J genes are TRBV5-6 and TRBJ1-3, with D unresolved. The germline V and J ends were trimmed by 6 bases and 2 bases, with 15 bases remaining between them. The CDR3 extends over 15 amino acids. Germline CDR1 SGHDT, CDR2 YYEEEE.

The chain employs TRBV10-3 and TRBJ1-1; D might be TRBD1 (6 bases). Germline assignment: CDR1 ENHRY and CDR2 SYGVKD. The CDR3 is 13 residues long. Trimming took 11 bases from V and 1 from J, leaving 14 bases between them. This chain's CDR3 is CAASGTSNTEAFF. In nucleotides, the CDR3 is TGTGCCGCATCCGGGACATCGAACACTGAAGCTTTCTTT.